This T cell receptor (beta chain) was profiled in a study of T cells in Graves' hyperthyroidism and ophthalmopathy. CDR1 and CDR2 from the germline V gene are SGHTA and FQGNSA. The CDR3 totals 16 residues. The TCR beta CDR3 regions underwent amplification using RNA transcripts as the source. HTBI primers were employed in a first-round RT-PCR of the TCR CDR3. TCRdb re-called the multiplex PCR reads with MiXCR, one entry per CDR3 protein. Of about 710,000 distinct CDR3 sequences listed, about a sixth are singletons. Notes on this clonotype: A much larger clone lies one base from this, so it may be a read error.

This clonotype was sampled from a man younger than 35 with Graves' hyperthyroidism. Sequencing was done on a sample of blood. The chain links TRBV7-2 to TRBJ1-4; D is possibly TRBD1 (5 bases). This CDR3 reads CASSVESAGGHEKLSF. CDR3 nucleotide sequence: TGTGCCAGCAGCGTCGAGTCAGCGGGAGGACATGAAAAACTGTCTTTT.